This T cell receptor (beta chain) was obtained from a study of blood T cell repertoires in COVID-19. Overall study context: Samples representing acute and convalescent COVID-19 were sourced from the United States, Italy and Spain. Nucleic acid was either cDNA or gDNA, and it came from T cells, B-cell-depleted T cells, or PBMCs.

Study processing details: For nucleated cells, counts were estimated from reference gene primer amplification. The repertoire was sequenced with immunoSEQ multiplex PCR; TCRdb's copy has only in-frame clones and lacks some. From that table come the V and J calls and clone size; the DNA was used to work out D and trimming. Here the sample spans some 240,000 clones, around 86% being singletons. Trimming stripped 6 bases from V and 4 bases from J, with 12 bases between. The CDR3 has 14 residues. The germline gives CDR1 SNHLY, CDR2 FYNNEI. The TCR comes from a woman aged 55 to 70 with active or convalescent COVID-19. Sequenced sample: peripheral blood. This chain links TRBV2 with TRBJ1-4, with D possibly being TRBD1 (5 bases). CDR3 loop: CASREGLGNEKLFF. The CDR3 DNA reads TGTGCCAGCAGGGAGGGGTTGGGTAATGAAAAACTGTTTTTT.